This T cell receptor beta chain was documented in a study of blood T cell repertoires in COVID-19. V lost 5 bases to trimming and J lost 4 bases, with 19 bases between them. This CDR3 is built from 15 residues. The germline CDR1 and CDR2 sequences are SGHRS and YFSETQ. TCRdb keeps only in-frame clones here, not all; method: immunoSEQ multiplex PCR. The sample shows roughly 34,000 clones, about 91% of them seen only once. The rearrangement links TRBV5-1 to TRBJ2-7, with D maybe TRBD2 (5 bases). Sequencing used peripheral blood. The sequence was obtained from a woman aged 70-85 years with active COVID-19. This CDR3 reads CASRREGLSTYEQYF. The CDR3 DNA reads TGCGCCAGCAGACGTGAGGGTTTATCTACGTACGAGCAGTACTTC.